These 25 T cell receptor beta chains share one sample of origin, sequenced in a study of blood T cell repertoires in COVID-19. Assay: immunoSEQ multiplex PCR; the TCRdb copy retains only in-frame clones and omits some. In the table there are fewer than 120,000 clones, over 60% of which are singletons. The sequencing sample was made of peripheral blood. Receptors were obtained from a woman older than 75 with acute or convalescent COVID-19.

This chain uses TRBV11-3 with TRBJ2-5; maybe TRBD1 (5 bases). CDR3 length: 13 amino acids. With 5 bases removed from V and 0 bases from J, the gap between germline ends came to 7 bases. CDR1 SGHNT and CDR2 YENEEA come from the germline V gene. The CDR3 DNA sequence: TGTGCCAGCAGCCGACAGAACCAAGAGACCCAGTACTTC. It translates to CASSRQNQETQYF.

The chain couples TRBV30 to TRBJ2-5; D may be TRBD2 (5 bases). Germline values: CDR1 GTSNPN, CDR2 SVGIG (reference sequence). V was clipped by 0 bases and J by 5 bases, with 22 bases between them. The CDR3 totals 17 residues. The chain's CDR3 is CAWSVGSPRVFGETQYF. In DNA, the CDR3 is TGTGCCTGGAGTGTTGGGTCACCGAGGGTCTTCGGGGAGACCCAGTACTTC.

The chain joins TRBV15 to TRBJ2-1, with 7 bases aligning to TRBD2. This CDR3 contains 15 residues. V shed 3 bases and J 4 bases; nucleotides not matched to a gene: 6. Germline CDR1 is LNHNV and CDR2 is YYDKDF (reference sequence). The CDR3 sequence: CATSSGRGGYNEQFF. The CDR3 DNA sequence: TGTGCCACCAGCAGTGGGAGGGGCGGATACAATGAGCAGTTCTTC. The whole variable domain, filled in from reference TRBV15 and TRBJ2-1, reads DAMVIQNPRYQVTQFGKPVTLSCSQTLNHNVMYWYQQKSSQAPKLLFHYYDKDFNNEADTPDNFQSRRPNTSFCFLDIRSPGLGDTAMYLCATSSGRGGYNEQFFGPGTRLTVL.

The chain joins TRBV7-9 to TRBJ2-1; 14 positions match TRBD2. The CDR3 covers 17 residues. Germline V gives CDR1 SEHNR, CDR2 FQNEAQ (reference sequence). The V segment lost 5 bases and the J segment 8 bases; nucleotides outside the gene matches: 11. The CDR3 nucleotides read TGTGCCAGCAGCCGCGGCGGGACTAGCGGGAGTGGGGATGAGCAGTTCTTC. It translates to CASSRGGTSGSGDEQFF.

V and J are TRBV5-6 and TRBJ1-2; a weak D match, TRBD1 (5 bases). The V gene's germline CDR1 is SGHDT and CDR2 YYEEEE. V dropped 0 bases and J dropped 2 bases, with 5 bases sitting between them. This CDR3 has 13 amino acids. CDR3 in amino acids: CASSLAGNYGYTF. The CDR3 nucleotides read TGTGCCAGCAGCTTGGCAGGGAACTATGGCTACACCTTC. The full variable domain, in which reference TRBV5-6 and TRBJ1-2 provide the parts outside the CDR3, is DAGVTQSPTHLIKTRGQQVTLRCSPKSGHDTVSWYQQALGQGPQFIFQYYEEEERQRGNFPDRFSGHQFPNYSSELNVNALLLGDSALYLCASSLAGNYGYTFGSGTRLTVV.

The rearrangement joins TRBV7-9 to TRBJ2-2, with TRBD1 as a possible D gene (5 bases). The V gene lost 5 bases and the J gene lost 8 bases, with 12 bases spanning the gap. The CDR3 is 13 amino acids. The germline V gene has CDR1 SEHNR and CDR2 FQNEAQ (reference sequence). The CDR3 sequence is CASSPVRQGELFF. DNA for the CDR3: TGTGCCAGCAGCCCGGTTCGACAGGGGGAGCTGTTTTTT.

The rearrangement links TRBV29-1 to TRBJ1-2; 9 nucleotides align to TRBD1. The germline CDR1 and CDR2 sequences are SQVTM and ANQGSEA. CDR3 length: 13 residues. With 4 bases clipped from V and 7 bases from J, the junction kept 7 bases outside the gene matches. The CDR3 DNA reads TGCAGCGTTGGGGGACAGGGAGGTTCTGGCTACACCTTC. Amino acid sequence: CSVGGQGGSGYTF.

The chain employs TRBV19 and TRBJ1-5; maybe TRBD1 (5 bases). The CDR3 has 17 amino acids. Germline-derived CDR1 and CDR2 are LNHDA and SQIVND (reference sequence). V was trimmed by 7 bases and J by 1 base, leaving 20 bases between them. CDR3 amino acids: CASMGGGSSISNQPQHF. CDR3 bases: TGTGCCAGTATGGGCGGGGGGTCGTCGATAAGCAATCAGCCCCAGCATTTT.

The V gene is TRBV6-2 or TRBV6-3, the J gene TRBJ2-7, with TRBD1 as a possible D gene (5 bases). This CDR3 contains 12 residues. V was trimmed by 6 bases and J by 3 bases, leaving 9 bases between them. The germline CDR1 and CDR2 sequences are MNHEY and SVGEGT. The CDR3 spells CASSRQIYEQYF. CDR3 nucleotide sequence: TGTGCCAGCAGCCGACAGATCTACGAGCAGTACTTC.

The rearrangement uses TRBV5-1 and TRBJ2-1; the D is unclear. Germline lookup yields CDR1 SGHRS and CDR2 YFSETQ. The CDR3 runs 17 residues. Trimming shortened V by 3 bases and J by 0 bases, and 16 bases separated the two germline ends. The CDR3 protein is CASSSEPRVSSYNEQFF. CDR3 nucleotide sequence: TGCGCCAGCAGCTCAGAACCCCGGGTCAGCTCCTACAATGAGCAGTTCTTC.

The gene calls are TRBV5-6 and TRBJ1-1; weak D call: TRBD1 (6 bases). The V end was cut by 4 bases, the J end by 6 bases, with 19 bases between. Germline V lookup: CDR1 SGHDT, CDR2 YYEEEE. CDR3 length equals 15 residues. The CDR3 is CASSLGAGGLSEAFF. CDR3 sequence (DNA): TGTGCCAGCAGCCTAGGGGCGGGGGGCCTCTCTGAAGCTTTCTTT.

CDR3 in DNA: TGTGCCAGCAGCAAAGATCCAGCGGGGCCGAGACACGAGCAGTACTTC. Translating gives CASSKDPAGPRHEQYF. The rearrangement joins TRBV21-1 to TRBJ2-7; no check of the table's D call, TRBD2, against the DNA was made. TRBV21-1 is designated a pseudogene. The CDR3 contains 16 residues.

This clone was picked up a small number of times. The chain carries TRBV7-2 and TRBJ1-5, with 10 bases fitting TRBD1. CDR1 SGHTA and CDR2 FQGNSA come from the germline V gene. The J segment lost 1 base and the V segment lost 1 base, leaving 7 bases of the junction unmatched. The CDR3 has 18 amino acids. The CDR3 spells CASSLVTGGSGSNQPQHF. The CDR3 DNA reads as TGTGCCAGCAGCTTAGTGACAGGGGGCTCTGGGAGCAATCAGCCCCAGCATTTT.

The genes are TRBV7-8 and TRBJ1-3; 8 nucleotides align to TRBD1. The germline gives CDR1 SGHVS, CDR2 FQNEAQ. The ends lost 5 bases at V and 1 base at J; junction bases unmatched: 10. The CDR3 spans 17 residues. The CDR3 loop reads CASSTGQGLRSGNTIYF. CDR3 nucleotide sequence: TGTGCCAGCAGCACTGGACAGGGTCTAAGGTCTGGAAACACCATATATTTT.

This chain connects TRBV9 to TRBJ2-5, with 13 bases fitting TRBD2. The trim removed 4 bases at V and 9 bases at J, leaving 9 bases unmatched. This CDR3 region has 15 residues. CDR1 is SGDLS and CDR2 is YYNGEE in the germline V gene. The CDR3: CASSPNPTSGGPQYF. CDR3 in DNA: TGTGCCAGCAGCCCCAATCCGACTAGCGGGGGGCCCCAGTACTTC. The full variable domain, its missing parts supplied by reference TRBV9 and TRBJ2-5, is DSGVTQTPKHLITATGQRVTLRCSPRSGDLSVYWYQQSLDQGLQFLIQYYNGEERAKGNILERFSAQQFPDLHSELNLSSLELGDSALYFCASSPNPTSGGPQYFGPGTRLLVL.

The CDR3 DNA reads as TGTGCCACCTCGGACAGGTCGGATCAGCCCCAGCATTTT. It codes for CATSDRSDQPQHF. The rearrangement links TRBV19 to TRBJ1-5, with 7 bases matching TRBD1. The V gene's germline CDR1 is LNHDA and CDR2 SQIVND (reference sequence). The CDR3 contains 13 residues. J was trimmed by 5 bases and V by 10 bases; bases with no gene match: 8.

The J gene is TRBJ1-5, the V gene TRBV5-1; 8 positions agree with TRBD1. CDR3 length: 16 residues. Germline-derived CDR1 and CDR2 are SGHRS and YFSETQ. With V trimmed by 4 bases and J by 4 bases, 10 bases remained unmatched. CDR3: CASSTGSTGENQPQHF. DNA of the CDR3: TGCGCCAGCAGCACAGGCTCGACAGGGGAAAATCAGCCCCAGCATTTT.

This sequence joins TRBV15 and TRBJ1-4; D remains ambiguous. This CDR3 has 16 residues. Trimming removed 0 bases at V and 7 bases at J, with 15 bases between. Per germline, CDR1 LNHNV and CDR2 YYDKDF (reference sequence). The CDR3 loop reads CATSRDRNPGVEKLFF. CDR3 coding DNA: TGTGCCACCAGCAGAGATAGGAACCCGGGAGTTGAAAAACTGTTTTTT.

CDR3 sequence: CASSVGGRPQETQYF. CDR3 DNA: TGTGCCAGCAGCGTCGGCGGGAGGCCCCAAGAGACCCAGTACTTC. The rearrangement joins TRBV9 to TRBJ2-5, with 8 bases identical to TRBD2. V was pared by 2 bases and J by 1 base, with 4 bases of the junction left unmatched. This CDR3 spans 15 amino acids. Per the germline V gene, CDR1 is SGDLS and CDR2 is YYNGEE.

This clone was detected only once. The chain is built from TRBV24-1 and TRBJ1-2; TRBD1 matches 9 bases. The trim removed 3 bases at V and 0 bases at J, leaving 7 bases unmatched. Germline CDR1 and CDR2: KGHDR and SFDVKD. This CDR3 is built from 17 residues. The CDR3 sequence: CATSDGGTGRANYGYTF. For the CDR3, the DNA is TGTGCCACCAGTGATGGGGGGACAGGGCGAGCTAACTATGGCTACACCTTC.

The V gene is TRBV5-4, the J gene TRBJ1-6; weak D call: TRBD1 (5 bases). The CDR3 covers 15 residues. V was cut by 4 bases and J by 8 bases, with 16 bases left in between. Germline-derived CDR1 and CDR2 are SGHNT and YYREEE (reference sequence). The CDR3, as DNA: TGTGCCAGCAGCCTTGACAGTATCCTTCATTCACCCCTCCACTTT. This translates into CASSLDSILHSPLHF.

V is TRBV30 and J is TRBJ2-5; TRBD2 matches at 7 bases. Germline V gene data show CDR1 as GTSNPN and CDR2 as SVGIG (reference sequence). The J segment lost 3 bases and the V segment lost 0 bases, leaving 4 bases of the junction unmatched. There are 14 residues in the CDR3. CDR3: CAWSVLGREETQYF. The CDR3 region has the DNA TGTGCCTGGAGTGTACTGGGGAGGGAAGAGACCCAGTACTTC.

The DNA for the CDR3 is TGTGCCAGCACCCACCTAGGACTAGCGGGAAACGAGCAGTTCTTC. This gives the protein CASTHLGLAGNEQFF. This rearrangement joins TRBV3-1 (or the pseudogene TRBV3-2) to TRBJ2-1, with 12 bases lining up with TRBD2. Unmatched junction bases numbered 11, after V lost 7 bases and J lost 10 bases. The CDR3 covers 15 residues. Germline loops: CDR1 LGHDT, CDR2 YNNKEL (reference sequence).

This clone was seen just once. V usage is TRBV6-5 and J usage is TRBJ1-6, with 7 bases matching TRBD1. CDR3 length: 15 amino acids. V gave up 5 bases and J gave up 9 bases; unmatched junction bases: 10. CDR1 and CDR2 from the germline V gene are MNHEY and SVGAGI. The CDR3 DNA reads as TGTGCCAGCAGTCCTATGGACAGGCTGGGTTCACCCCTCCACTTT. Residues: CASSPMDRLGSPLHF.

CDR3 nucleotides: TGTGCCAGCAGCGCGACAGGGGTAAACACCATATATTTT. As protein: CASSATGVNTIYF. The rearrangement uses TRBV9 and TRBJ1-3, with 8 bases aligning to TRBD1. CDR1 and CDR2 (germline): SGDLS, YYNGEE. CDR3 length: 13 amino acids. After removal of 3 bases from V and 6 bases from J, the junction contained 2 bases not matched to a gene.